The source of this T cell receptor beta chain is a study of shared clonotypes between healthy human individuals. This clone was observed a few times. Its antigen is not identified. Between the trimmed V and J ends, which lost 8 bases and 7 bases, there was a span of 15 bases. Germline V CDR1 and CDR2: KGHSH, LQKENI. This CDR3 has 13 amino acids. Original processing methods: ImmunoSEQ sequences covered only the junction and lacked quality scores; filtering therefore differed. Method: immunoSEQ multiplex PCR; TCRdb's copy keeps in-frame clones and lacks some. V and J calls and clone size follow that table, whereas D and trimming were derived from the DNA. The table shows a few million clones, with over 90% occurring only once. Study-wide results and caveats: Clonotypes which were not shared had lower generation probabilities than clonotypes that all four donors shared. Several donors had 4% to 6.5% of their naive CD4 clonotypes in common. Naive subsets, compared against memory subsets, generally had larger estimated richness values.

The origin of this receptor is a man younger than 30 in good health. Some clones in this sample may be carry-over from other donors' samples. Sequenced input: naive CD4+ T cells from PBMCs. The subset is: CD45RA+ positively selected. This chain joins TRBV18 and TRBJ1-5; weak D call: TRBD1 (6 bases). The CDR3 reads CASAQGFEQPQHF. The DNA for the CDR3 is TGTGCCAGCGCACAGGGATTCGAACAGCCCCAGCATTTT.